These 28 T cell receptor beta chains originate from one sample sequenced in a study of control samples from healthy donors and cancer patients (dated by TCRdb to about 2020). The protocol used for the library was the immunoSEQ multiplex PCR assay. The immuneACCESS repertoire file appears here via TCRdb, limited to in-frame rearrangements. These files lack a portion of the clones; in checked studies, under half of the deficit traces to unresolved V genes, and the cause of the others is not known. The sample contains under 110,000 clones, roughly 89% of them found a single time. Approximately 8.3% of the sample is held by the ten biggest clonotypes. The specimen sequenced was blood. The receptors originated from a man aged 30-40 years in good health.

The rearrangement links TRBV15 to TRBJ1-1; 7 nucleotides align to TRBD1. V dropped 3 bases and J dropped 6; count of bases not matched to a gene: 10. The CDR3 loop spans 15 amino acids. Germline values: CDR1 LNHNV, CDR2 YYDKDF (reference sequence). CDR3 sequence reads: CATSRHHSDRPEAFF. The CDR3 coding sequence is TGTGCCACCAGCAGGCACCATTCGGACAGGCCTGAAGCTTTCTTT.

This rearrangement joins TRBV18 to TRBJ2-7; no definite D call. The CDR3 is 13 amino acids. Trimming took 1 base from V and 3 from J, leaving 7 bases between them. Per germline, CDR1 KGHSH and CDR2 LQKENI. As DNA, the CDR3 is TGTGCCAGCTCACCACGGGCGGACTACGAGCAGTACTTC. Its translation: CASSPRADYEQYF.

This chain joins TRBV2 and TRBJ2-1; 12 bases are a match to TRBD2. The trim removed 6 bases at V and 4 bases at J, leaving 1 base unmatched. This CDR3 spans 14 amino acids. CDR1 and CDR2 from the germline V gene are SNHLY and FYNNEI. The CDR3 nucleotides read TGTGCCAGCAGAGGACTAGCGGGATACAATGAGCAGTTCTTC. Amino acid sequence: CASRGLAGYNEQFF. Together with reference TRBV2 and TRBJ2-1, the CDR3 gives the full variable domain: EPEVTQTPSHQVTQMGQEVILRCVPISNHLYFYWYRQILGQKVEFLVSFYNNEISEKSEIFDDQFSVERPDGSNFTLKIRSTKLEDSAMYFCASRGLAGYNEQFFGPGTRLTVL.

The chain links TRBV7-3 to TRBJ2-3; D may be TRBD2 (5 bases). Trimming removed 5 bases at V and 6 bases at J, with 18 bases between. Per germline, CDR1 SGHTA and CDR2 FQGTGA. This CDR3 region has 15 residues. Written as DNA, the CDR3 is TGTGCCAGCAGCCGCTTCGGGGTCGGGGTGGATACGCAGTATTTT. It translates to CASSRFGVGVDTQYF.

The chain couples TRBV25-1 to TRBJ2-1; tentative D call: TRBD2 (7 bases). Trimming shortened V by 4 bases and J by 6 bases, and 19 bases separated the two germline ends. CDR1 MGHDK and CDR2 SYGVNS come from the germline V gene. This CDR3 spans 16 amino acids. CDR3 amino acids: CASSVRWGGAPNEQFF. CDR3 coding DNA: TGTGCCAGCAGTGTCCGCTGGGGGGGGGCCCCCAATGAGCAGTTCTTC.

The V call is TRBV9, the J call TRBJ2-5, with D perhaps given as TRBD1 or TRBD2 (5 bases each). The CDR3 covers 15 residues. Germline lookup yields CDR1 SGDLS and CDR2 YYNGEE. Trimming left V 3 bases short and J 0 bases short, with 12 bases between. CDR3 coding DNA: TGTGCCAGCAGCGCGGGGCCTCGATACCAAGAGACCCAGTACTTC. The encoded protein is CASSAGPRYQETQYF.

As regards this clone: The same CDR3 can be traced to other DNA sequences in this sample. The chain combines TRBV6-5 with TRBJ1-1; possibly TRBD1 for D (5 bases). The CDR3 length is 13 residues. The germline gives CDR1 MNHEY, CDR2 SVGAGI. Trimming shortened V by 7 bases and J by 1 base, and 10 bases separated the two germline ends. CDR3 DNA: TGTGCCAGCAAAAGGGGAACGAACACTGAAGCTTTCTTT. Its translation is CASKRGTNTEAFF.

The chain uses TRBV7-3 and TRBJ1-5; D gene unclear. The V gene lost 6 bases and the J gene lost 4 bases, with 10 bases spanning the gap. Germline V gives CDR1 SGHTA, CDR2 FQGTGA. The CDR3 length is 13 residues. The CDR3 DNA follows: TGTGCCAGCAGTCGAGAGGCTAATCAGCCCCAGCATTTT. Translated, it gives CASSREANQPQHF.

CDR3 sequence (DNA): TGCGCCAGCAGCTTGTTACGGGCGGGAAGGAACACCGGGGAGCTGTTTTTT. It codes for CASSLLRAGRNTGELFF. The J gene is TRBJ2-2, the V gene TRBV5-1, with D possibly TRBD2 on 6 matching bases. The length of the CDR3 is 17 residues. Germline V gene data show CDR1 as SGHRS and CDR2 as YFSETQ. V was shortened by 1 base and J by 1 base, with 14 bases between the two germline ends.

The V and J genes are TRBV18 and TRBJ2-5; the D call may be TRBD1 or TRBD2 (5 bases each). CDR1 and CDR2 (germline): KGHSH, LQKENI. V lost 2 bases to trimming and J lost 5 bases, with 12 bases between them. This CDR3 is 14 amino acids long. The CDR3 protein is CASSPWGLMETQYF. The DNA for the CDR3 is TGTGCCAGCTCACCATGGGGGTTGATGGAGACCCAGTACTTC.

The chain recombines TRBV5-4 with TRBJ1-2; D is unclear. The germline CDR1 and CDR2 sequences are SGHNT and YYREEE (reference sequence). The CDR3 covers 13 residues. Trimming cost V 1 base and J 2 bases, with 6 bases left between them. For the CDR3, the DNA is TGTGCCAGCAGCTTGCCGGGAAACTATGGCTACACCTTC. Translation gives CASSLPGNYGYTF.

CDR3 nucleotides: TGTGCCAGCAGCCCCAGGACTCCTTCCGACACAGATACGCAGTATTTT. This translates into CASSPRTPSDTDTQYF. The V and J genes are TRBV12-1 and TRBJ2-3; TRBD2 reflects the table's D call only, with no check against the DNA. TRBV12-1 counts as a pseudogene. The CDR3 has 16 residues.

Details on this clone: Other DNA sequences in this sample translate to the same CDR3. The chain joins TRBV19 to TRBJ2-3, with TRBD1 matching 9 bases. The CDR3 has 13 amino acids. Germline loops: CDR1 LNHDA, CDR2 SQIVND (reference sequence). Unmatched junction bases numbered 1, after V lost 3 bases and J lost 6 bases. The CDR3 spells CASSIDRGDTQYF. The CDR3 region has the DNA TGTGCCAGTAGTATCGACAGGGGGGATACGCAGTATTTT.

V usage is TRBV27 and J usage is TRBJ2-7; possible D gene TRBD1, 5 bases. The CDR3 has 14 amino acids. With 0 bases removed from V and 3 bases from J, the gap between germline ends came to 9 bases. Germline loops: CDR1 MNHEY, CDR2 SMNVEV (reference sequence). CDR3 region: CASSLSARDYEQYF. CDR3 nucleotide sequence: TGTGCCAGCAGTTTATCGGCCAGGGACTACGAGCAGTACTTC.

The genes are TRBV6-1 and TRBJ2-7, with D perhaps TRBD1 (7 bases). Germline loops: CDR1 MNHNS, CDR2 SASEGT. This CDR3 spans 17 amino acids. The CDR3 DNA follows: TGTGCCAGCACTGAACGGGGGACAGCCAAGGGAACCTACGAGCAGTACGTC. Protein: CASTERGTAKGTYEQYV.

For the CDR3, the DNA is TGTGCCAGCAGCTTGGACCTTAGGATAACCGGGGAGCTGTTTTTT. Translated, it gives CASSLDLRITGELFF. The chain carries TRBV5-5 and TRBJ2-2; D is unresolved. Germline lookup yields CDR1 SGHKS and CDR2 YYEKEE (reference sequence). There are 15 residues in the CDR3. The V end was cut by 0 bases, the J end by 5 bases, with 11 bases between.

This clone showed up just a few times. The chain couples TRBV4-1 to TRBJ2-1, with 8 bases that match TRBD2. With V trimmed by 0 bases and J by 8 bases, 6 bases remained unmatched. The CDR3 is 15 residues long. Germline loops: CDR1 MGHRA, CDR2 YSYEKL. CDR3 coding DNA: TGCGCCAGCAGCCAAGAGCGGGGGGAGTTTTATGAGCAGTTCTTC. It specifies CASSQERGEFYEQFF.

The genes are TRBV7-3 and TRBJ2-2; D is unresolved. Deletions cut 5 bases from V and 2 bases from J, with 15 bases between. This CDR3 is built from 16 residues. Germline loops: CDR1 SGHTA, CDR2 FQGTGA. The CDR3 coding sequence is TGTGCCAGCAGCCTTCAAAGGCCCGTTAACACCGGGGAGCTGTTTTTT. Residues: CASSLQRPVNTGELFF.

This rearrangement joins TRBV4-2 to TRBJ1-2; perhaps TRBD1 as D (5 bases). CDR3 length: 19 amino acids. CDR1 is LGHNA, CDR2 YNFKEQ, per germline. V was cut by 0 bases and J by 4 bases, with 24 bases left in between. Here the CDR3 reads CASSQEDPRSGVALYGYTF. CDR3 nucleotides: TGTGCCAGCAGCCAAGAAGATCCCAGGTCGGGGGTCGCCCTCTATGGCTACACCTTC.

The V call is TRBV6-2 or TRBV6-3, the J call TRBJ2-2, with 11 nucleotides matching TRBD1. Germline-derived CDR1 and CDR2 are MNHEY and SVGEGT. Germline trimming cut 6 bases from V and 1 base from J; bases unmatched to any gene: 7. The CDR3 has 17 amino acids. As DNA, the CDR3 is TGTGCCAGCAGCCGGCGGGGACAGGGGGAGAACACCGGGGAGCTGTTTTTT. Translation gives CASSRRGQGENTGELFF.

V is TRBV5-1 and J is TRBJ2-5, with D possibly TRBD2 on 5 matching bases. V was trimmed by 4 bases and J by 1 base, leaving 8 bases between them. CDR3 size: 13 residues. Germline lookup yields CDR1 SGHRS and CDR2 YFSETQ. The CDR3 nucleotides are TGCGCCAGCAGCATGGGAGTCCAAGAGACCCAGTACTTC. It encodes CASSMGVQETQYF.

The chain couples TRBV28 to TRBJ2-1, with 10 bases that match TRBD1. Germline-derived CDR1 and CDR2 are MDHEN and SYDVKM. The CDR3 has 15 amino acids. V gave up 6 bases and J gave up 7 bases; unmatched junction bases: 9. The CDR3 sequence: CASSLSGTGVNEQFF. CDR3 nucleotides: TGTGCCAGCAGCCTATCCGGGACAGGGGTAAATGAGCAGTTCTTC. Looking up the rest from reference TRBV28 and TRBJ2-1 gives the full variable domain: DVKVTQSSRYLVKRTGEKVFLECVQDMDHENMFWYRQDPGLGLRLIYFSYDVKMKEKGDIPEGYSVSREKKERFSLILESASTNQTSMYLCASSLSGTGVNEQFFGPGTRLTVL.

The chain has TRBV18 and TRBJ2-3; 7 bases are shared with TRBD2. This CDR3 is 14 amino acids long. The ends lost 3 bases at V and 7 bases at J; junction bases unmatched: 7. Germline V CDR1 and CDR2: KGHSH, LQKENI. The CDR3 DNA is TGTGCCAGCTCACCTACCGGGGGGATGAATACGCAGTATTTT. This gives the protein CASSPTGGMNTQYF.

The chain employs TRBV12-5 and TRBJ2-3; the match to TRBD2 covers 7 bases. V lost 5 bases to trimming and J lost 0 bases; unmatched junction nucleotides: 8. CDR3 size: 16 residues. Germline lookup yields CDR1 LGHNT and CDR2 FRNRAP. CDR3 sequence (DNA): TGTGCTAGTGGTCTAGATTCCGGGGGGAGCACAGATACGCAGTATTTT. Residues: CASGLDSGGSTDTQYF.

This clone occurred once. The CDR3 sequence is CASKPGGGDTQYF. The CDR3 nucleotides read TGTGCCAGCAAACCGGGGGGAGGGGATACGCAGTATTTT. V and J are TRBV6-5 and TRBJ2-3, with 7 bases aligning to TRBD2. The CDR3 spans 13 residues. Germline-derived CDR1 and CDR2 are MNHEY and SVGAGI. Trimming at V came to 7 bases and at J to 6 bases, leaving 7 bases not matched to a gene.

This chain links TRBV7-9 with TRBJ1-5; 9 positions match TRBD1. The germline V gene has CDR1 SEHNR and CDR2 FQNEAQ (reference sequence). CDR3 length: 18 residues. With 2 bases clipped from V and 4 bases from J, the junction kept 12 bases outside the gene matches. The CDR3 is CASSLYGTGHRSNQPQHF. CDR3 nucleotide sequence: TGTGCCAGCAGCTTATATGGGACAGGGCACCGGTCAAATCAGCCCCAGCATTTT.

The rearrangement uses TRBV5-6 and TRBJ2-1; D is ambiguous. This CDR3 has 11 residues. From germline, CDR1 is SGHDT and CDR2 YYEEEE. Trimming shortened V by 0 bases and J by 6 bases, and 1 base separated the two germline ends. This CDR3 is CASSLGNEQFF. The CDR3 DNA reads TGTGCCAGCAGCTTGGGCAATGAGCAGTTCTTC.

The CDR3 coding sequence is TGTGCCAGTAGTTTTATTCGGGACTGGCTTCCTGGAAACACCATATATTTT. It yields the protein CASSFIRDWLPGNTIYF. The J gene is TRBJ1-3, the V gene TRBV19; TRBD1 might be the D (5 bases). Germline V gene data show CDR1 as LNHDA and CDR2 as SQIVND (reference sequence). V lost 5 bases and J 2 bases, leaving 19 bases between the germline ends. The CDR3 is 17 residues long.